The 8 T cell receptor beta chains reported below all come from one sample, sequenced in a study of blood T cell repertoires in COVID-19 (TCRdb year 2020). The method behind the library was the immunoSEQ multiplex PCR assay. TCRdb carries this immuneACCESS record with in-frame sequences only. Its versions omit some clonotypes, under half of them owing to an unresolved V gene in the studies checked, with the rest unexplained. Here the sample has 150,000 to 200,000 clones; about 85% occur a single time. Jointly, the top ten make up roughly 18% of the sample. Sequencing was done on a sample of peripheral blood. Every receptor here comes from a person aged 70 to 80 with COVID-19, enrolled during active disease.

CDR3 nucleotide sequence: TGCGCCAGCAGCTCAGGGCTCCGGAACACTGAAGCTTTCTTT. The encoded protein is CASSSGLRNTEAFF. The gene calls are TRBV5-1 and TRBJ1-1; the D gene is possibly TRBD1 (5 bases). CDR1 SGHRS and CDR2 YFSETQ come from the germline V gene. Trimming left V 3 bases short and J 1 base short, with 10 bases between. CDR3 length: 14 residues.

This sequence joins TRBV28 and TRBJ2-2; D possibly corresponds to TRBD1 (5 bases). Looked up from germline, CDR1 is MDHEN and CDR2 is SYDVKM. The CDR3 sequence is 11 residues long. The V end was cut by 9 bases, the J end by 7 bases, with 9 bases between. CDR3 coding DNA: TGTGCCAGGGAACAGGACGGGGAGCTGTTTTTT. Its translation is CAREQDGELFF.

The rearrangement links TRBV11-2 to TRBJ2-7; no clear D. Trimming shortened V by 1 base and J by 2 bases, and 9 bases separated the two germline ends. This CDR3 is 14 amino acids long. Germline V gene lookup returns CDR1 SGHAT and CDR2 FQNNGV. The CDR3 here is CASSLGQVTYEQYF. Written as DNA, the CDR3 is TGTGCCAGCAGCTTAGGGCAGGTAACCTACGAGCAGTACTTC. The full variable domain, rest sourced from reference TRBV11-2 and TRBJ2-7, is EAGVAQSPRYKIIEKRQSVAFWCNPISGHATLYWYQQILGQGPKLLIQFQNNGVVDDSQLPKDRFSAERLKGVDSTLKIQPAKLEDSAVYLCASSLGQVTYEQYFGPGTRLTVT.

Only a few counts were recorded for this clone. The chain carries TRBV25-1 and TRBJ2-5, with 8 bases lining up with TRBD1. With 6 bases clipped from V and 5 bases from J, the junction kept 5 bases outside the gene matches. In germline, CDR1 is MGHDK, CDR2 SYGVNS. The CDR3 length is 13 residues. The CDR3 DNA sequence: TGTGCCAGCAGCCGGACAGGGCTGGAGACCCAGTACTTC. Its translation: CASSRTGLETQYF.

V gene TRBV7-9 combines with J gene TRBJ2-3; D call uncertain. V lost 7 bases and J lost 2, with 13 bases in between. Germline CDR1 is SEHNR and CDR2 is FQNEAQ (reference sequence). The CDR3 spans 14 residues. CDR3 DNA: TGTGCCAGCACCCCTGGGCAGTCCACAGATACGCAGTATTTT. The encoded protein is CASTPGQSTDTQYF.

The rearrangement joins TRBV7-3 to TRBJ1-1; D gene ambiguous. Deletions cut 1 base from V and 9 bases from J, with 12 bases between. CDR1 is SGHTA and CDR2 is FQGTGA in the germline V gene. This CDR3 is 13 amino acids long. The CDR3 spells CASSLNNVGKAFF. CDR3 DNA: TGTGCCAGCAGCTTAAACAATGTGGGCAAAGCTTTCTTT.

The chain combines TRBV19 with TRBJ2-1; 7 nucleotides align to TRBD1. The CDR3 sequence is 16 residues long. Germline V gives CDR1 LNHDA, CDR2 SQIVND (reference sequence). V lost 3 bases and J lost 4; bases outside the gene matches: 9. This CDR3 reads CASSMVTGDMYNEQFF. In nucleotides, the CDR3 is TGTGCCAGTAGTATGGTCACAGGGGATATGTACAATGAGCAGTTCTTC.

This chain joins TRBV28 and TRBJ1-1, with 7 bases identical to TRBD1. Germline V gene sequence: CDR1 MDHEN, CDR2 SYDVKM. The V and J ends lost 7 bases and 2 bases, in that order; junction bases with no gene match: 10. CDR3 size: 15 residues. The CDR3 loop reads CASTRYGTDNTEAFF. CDR3 nucleotides: TGTGCCAGCACCCGATATGGGACAGATAACACTGAAGCTTTCTTT.